These 18 T cell receptor beta chains originate from one sample sequenced in a study of blood T cell repertoires in COVID-19. Data came from immunoSEQ multiplex PCR; TCRdb stores just in-frame clones and leaves some out. The sample lists about 92,000 clones, over 70% occurring once. Sample: peripheral blood. The receptors stem from a man between 45 and 60 years old who had recovered from COVID-19.

The genes are TRBV6-1 and TRBJ2-7, with 9 bases fitting TRBD1. After removal of 3 bases from V and 12 bases from J, the junction contained 9 bases not matched to a gene. Germline lookup yields CDR1 MNHNS and CDR2 SASEGT. There are 13 residues in the CDR3. The CDR3 nucleotides read TGTGCCAGCAGTGAGTGGGACAGGGCGGGTCGGTACTTC. It specifies CASSEWDRAGRYF.

This clone has more than one count but fewer than ten. This chain links TRBV30 with TRBJ1-6; TRBD1 matches at 10 bases. The V gene end was trimmed by 0 bases and the J gene end by 7 bases; junction bases not matched to a gene: 9. Germline assignment: CDR1 GTSNPN and CDR2 SVGIG (reference sequence). The CDR3 contains 17 residues. In DNA, the CDR3 is TGTGCCTGGAGTGTTGGATCGGACAGGGGGTTGAATTCACCCCTCCACTTT. Translation: CAWSVGSDRGLNSPLHF.

This chain joins TRBV18 and TRBJ2-1; 12 bases map to TRBD2. CDR1 is KGHSH, CDR2 LQKENI, per germline. V dropped 6 bases and J dropped 3; count of bases not matched to a gene: 3. This CDR3 spans 15 amino acids. The CDR3 protein is CASSQLAGGYNEQFF. The CDR3 coding sequence is TGTGCCAGCTCCCAACTAGCGGGGGGCTACAATGAGCAGTTCTTC.

The J gene is TRBJ1-4, the V gene TRBV10-2; 9 bases map to TRBD1. The V and J ends lost 3 bases and 8 bases, in that order; junction bases with no gene match: 7. This CDR3 comprises 15 residues. The V gene's germline CDR1 is WSHSY and CDR2 SAAADI. In DNA form, the CDR3 reads TGCGCCAGCAGTGACTGGGACAGGGTTGACGAAAAACTGTTTTTT. This codes for CASSDWDRVDEKLFF.

The rearrangement joins TRBV19 to TRBJ1-2; D not resolved. Germline V gene data show CDR1 as LNHDA and CDR2 as SQIVND (reference sequence). V was shortened by 1 base and J by 2 bases, with 11 bases between the two germline ends. The CDR3 runs to 15 residues. The CDR3 here is CASSIVESSNYGYTF. CDR3 nucleotide sequence: TGTGCCAGTAGTATAGTTGAGTCTTCAAACTATGGCTACACCTTC.

The chain employs TRBV27 and TRBJ2-3; 9 bases align to TRBD2. The V gene's germline CDR1 is MNHEY and CDR2 SMNVEV (reference sequence). V lost 6 bases to trimming and J lost 2 bases; unmatched junction nucleotides: 6. The CDR3 length is 15 residues. CDR3 sequence: CASRTGTSSTDTQYF. The DNA of the CDR3 is TGTGCCAGCAGGACCGGGACTAGCTCCACAGATACGCAGTATTTT.

This clone was counted only a few times. The chain employs TRBV19 and TRBJ1-5, with D possibly being TRBD1 (5 bases). There are 17 residues in the CDR3. The germline V gene encodes CDR1 LNHDA and CDR2 SQIVND (reference sequence). V lost 0 bases and J lost 9, with 21 bases in between. The CDR3 loop is CASSIDQAAARGRPQHF. The CDR3 DNA sequence: TGTGCCAGTAGTATAGATCAGGCTGCGGCAAGGGGTCGGCCCCAGCATTTT.

In its sample, this clone was seen a few times. This chain connects TRBV12-3 or TRBV12-4 to TRBJ2-5; no reliable D call. The CDR3 runs to 11 residues. V was cut by 3 bases and J by 4 bases, with 3 bases left in between. The CDR3 coding sequence is TGTGCCAGCAGTTTCGGAGAGACCCAGTACTTC. Protein product: CASSFGETQYF.

The chain joins TRBV7-3 to TRBJ2-1; 9 nucleotides agree with TRBD1. The V and J ends lost 8 bases and 9 bases, in that order; junction bases with no gene match: 14. The CDR3 is 15 residues long. Germline loops: CDR1 SGHTA, CDR2 FQGTGA. The CDR3 DNA sequence: TGTGCCAGCGGCTGGGGGACAGGGCGGAGGGGTGAGCAGTTCTTC. Its translation is CASGWGTGRRGEQFF.

This clone has a handful of counts. This chain joins TRBV7-9 and TRBJ2-4; 7 bases line up with TRBD1. Germline lookup yields CDR1 SEHNR and CDR2 FQNEAQ (reference sequence). J gave up 3 bases and V 1 base, and 6 bases lay outside the gene matches. The CDR3 totals 16 residues. The CDR3 DNA is TGTGCCAGCAGCTTAGGACAGGGAGTAGACAAAAACATTCAGTACTTC. This codes for CASSLGQGVDKNIQYF.

The rearrangement links TRBV4-2 to TRBJ2-5; TRBD1 agrees at 9 bases. This CDR3 is built from 14 residues. The germline gives CDR1 LGHNA, CDR2 YNFKEQ. The V segment lost 2 bases and the J segment 11 bases; nucleotides outside the gene matches: 9. CDR3 sequence reads: CASSQPGQGNSQYF. In DNA, the CDR3 is TGTGCCAGCAGCCAACCGGGACAGGGAAATAGTCAGTACTTC.

The V gene is TRBV6-5, the J gene TRBJ2-7; 8 nucleotides match TRBD1. The V and J ends lost 2 bases and 5 bases, in that order; junction bases with no gene match: 8. Per germline, CDR1 MNHEY and CDR2 SVGAGI. CDR3 length: 15 residues. CDR3 in DNA: TGTGCCAGCAGTTACAAAGCGGACAGGGTTCACGAGCAGTACTTC. Amino acids: CASSYKADRVHEQYF.

This chain joins TRBV7-2 and TRBJ1-6, with 8 positions matching TRBD1. After removal of 4 bases from V and 6 bases from J, the junction contained 2 bases not matched to a gene. This CDR3 spans 14 amino acids. In germline, CDR1 is SGHTA, CDR2 FQGNSA. DNA for the CDR3: TGTGCCAGCAGCTACAGGGGGAGTAATTCACCCCTCCACTTT. It codes for CASSYRGSNSPLHF.

This chain links TRBV19 with TRBJ2-7, with D unclear. CDR1 LNHDA and CDR2 SQIVND come from the germline V gene (reference sequence). There are 14 residues in the CDR3. Trimming took 6 bases from V and 1 from J, leaving 13 bases between them. As DNA, the CDR3 is TGTGCCAGTAGCGTCCAGGAAAGTTCCTACGAGCAGTACTTC. Protein sequence: CASSVQESSYEQYF.

V and J are TRBV6-2 or TRBV6-3 and TRBJ2-1, with 8 bases matching TRBD2. CDR3 length equals 16 residues. CDR1 and CDR2 from the germline V gene are MNHEY and SVGEGT. The junction had 7 bases not matched to a gene; V was cut back by 2 bases and J by 4 bases. The CDR3 protein is CASSYAKVAGYNEQFF. The CDR3 DNA is TGTGCCAGCAGTTACGCGAAGGTAGCGGGGTACAATGAGCAGTTCTTC.

The sample holds a few counts of this clone. The chain carries TRBV5-6 and TRBJ2-7; 9 nucleotides agree with TRBD1. Looked up from germline, CDR1 is SGHDT and CDR2 is YYEEEE. The CDR3 sequence is 15 residues long. V lost 3 bases, J lost 4 bases, and 8 bases stayed unmatched. In DNA form, the CDR3 reads TGTGCCAGCAGCTACCAGGGACAGGGTCGATACGAGCAGTACTTC. It specifies CASSYQGQGRYEQYF.

The rearrangement links TRBV7-3 to TRBJ2-3; 12 nucleotides agree with TRBD2. CDR3 length: 13 residues. The germline gives CDR1 SGHTA, CDR2 FQGTGA. In nucleotides, the CDR3 is TGTGCAACCGGACTAGCGGGACAAAATACGCAGTATTTT. Encoded protein: CATGLAGQNTQYF.

The chain combines TRBV3-1 (or the pseudogene TRBV3-2) with TRBJ2-7; D perhaps matches TRBD2 (6 bases). This CDR3 region has 13 residues. Germline V CDR1 and CDR2: LGHDT, YNNKEL (reference sequence). Trimming took 7 bases from V and 1 from J, leaving 11 bases between them. The CDR3 nucleotides are TGTGCCAGCACCCTCGGAGGGTCCTACGAGCAGTACTTC. Residues: CASTLGGSYEQYF.